The subject of this entry is one T cell receptor (beta chain). The CDR3 is 12 residues long. CDR1 is MNHNS, CDR2 SASEGT, per germline. Between the trimmed V and J ends, which lost 0 bases and 8 bases, there was a span of 5 bases. TCRdb keeps only in-frame clones here, not all; method: immunoSEQ multiplex PCR. The sample includes approximately 39,000 clones, roughly 94% of them seen just once. This sample is part of a study of blood T cell repertoires in COVID-19. About the research overall: The United States, Italy and Spain were the sources of the acute and convalescent COVID-19 samples.

Specimen: peripheral blood. V and J are TRBV6-1 and TRBJ2-1; D is unresolved. The receptor was isolated from a human donor with active COVID-19. The donor label of this sample is uncertain. The CDR3: CASSEALDEQFF. CDR3 sequence (DNA): TGTGCCAGCAGTGAAGCCCTCGATGAGCAGTTCTTC.